The entry below gives a single TCR beta chain sequence along with its context. Patients had urothelial carcinoma that was locally advanced or metastatic. With 5 bases removed from V and 3 bases from J, the gap between germline ends came to 18 bases. Germline values: CDR1 SGHKS, CDR2 YYEKEE (reference sequence). This CDR3 region has 15 residues. Each PCR contained spiked-in synthetic TCR analog templates. Data came from immunoSEQ multiplex PCR; TCRdb stores just in-frame clones and leaves some out. The repertoire holds about 69,000 clones, roughly 89% seen once, with around 3.4% in the top ten. The data belong to a study of PD-L1 blockade in urothelial cancer. Across the study: The patients first took atezolizumab in about 2014, receiving 1,200 mg intravenously every 3 weeks. Peripheral blood specimens exhibited a median yield of approximately 150,000 T cells.

The specimen comprised PBMCs, sampled around atezolizumab (anti-PD-L1) treatment. The sequence was collected from a man aged 55-75 years with urothelial cancer. The chain is built from TRBV5-5 and TRBJ2-7; the D gene is possibly TRBD1 (6 bases). The CDR3 DNA follows: TGTGCCAGCAGGGACCCCGGACAGCCTCTCTACGAGCAGTACTTC. This encodes CASRDPGQPLYEQYF.